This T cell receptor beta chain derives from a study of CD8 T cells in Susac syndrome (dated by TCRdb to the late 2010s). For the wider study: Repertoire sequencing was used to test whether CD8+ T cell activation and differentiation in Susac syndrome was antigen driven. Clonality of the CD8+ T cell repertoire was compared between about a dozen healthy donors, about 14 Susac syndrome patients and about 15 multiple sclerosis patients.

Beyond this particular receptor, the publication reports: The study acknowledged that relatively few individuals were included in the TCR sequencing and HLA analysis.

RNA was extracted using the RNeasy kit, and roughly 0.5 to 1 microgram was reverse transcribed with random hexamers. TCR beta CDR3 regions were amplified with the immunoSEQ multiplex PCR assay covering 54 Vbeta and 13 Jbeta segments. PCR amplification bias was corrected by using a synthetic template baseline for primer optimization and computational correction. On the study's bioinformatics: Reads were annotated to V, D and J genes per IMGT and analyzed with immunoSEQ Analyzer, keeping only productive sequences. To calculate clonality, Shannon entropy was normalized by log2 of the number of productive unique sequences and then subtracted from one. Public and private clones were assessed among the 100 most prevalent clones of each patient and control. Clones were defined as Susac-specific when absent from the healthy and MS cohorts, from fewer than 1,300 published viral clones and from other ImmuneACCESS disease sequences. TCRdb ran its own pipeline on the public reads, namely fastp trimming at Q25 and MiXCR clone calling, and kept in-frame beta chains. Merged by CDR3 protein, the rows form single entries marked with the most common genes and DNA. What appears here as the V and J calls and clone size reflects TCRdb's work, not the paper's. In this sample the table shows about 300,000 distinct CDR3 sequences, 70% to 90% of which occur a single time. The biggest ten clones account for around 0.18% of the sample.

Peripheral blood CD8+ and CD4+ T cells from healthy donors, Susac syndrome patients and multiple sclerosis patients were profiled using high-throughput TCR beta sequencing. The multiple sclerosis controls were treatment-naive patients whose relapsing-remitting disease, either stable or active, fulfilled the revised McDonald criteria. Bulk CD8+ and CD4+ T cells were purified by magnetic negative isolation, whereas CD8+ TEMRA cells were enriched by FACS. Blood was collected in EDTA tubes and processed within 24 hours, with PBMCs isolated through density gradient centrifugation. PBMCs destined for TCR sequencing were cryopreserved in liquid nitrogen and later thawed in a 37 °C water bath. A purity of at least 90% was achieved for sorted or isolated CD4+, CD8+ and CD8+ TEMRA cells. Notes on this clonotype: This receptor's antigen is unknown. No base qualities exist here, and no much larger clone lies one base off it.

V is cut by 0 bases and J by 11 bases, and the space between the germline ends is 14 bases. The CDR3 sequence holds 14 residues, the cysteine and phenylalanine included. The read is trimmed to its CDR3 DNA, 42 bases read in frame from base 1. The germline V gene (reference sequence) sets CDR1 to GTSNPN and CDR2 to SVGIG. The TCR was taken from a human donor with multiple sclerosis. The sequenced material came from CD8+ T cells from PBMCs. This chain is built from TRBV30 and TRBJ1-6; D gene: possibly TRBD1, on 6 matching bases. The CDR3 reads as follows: CAWSVLGGPTPLHF. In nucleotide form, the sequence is TGTGCCTGGAGTGTACTGGGGGGCCCGACACCCCTCCACTTT. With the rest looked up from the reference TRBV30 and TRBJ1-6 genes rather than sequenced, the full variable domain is SQTIHQWPATLVQPVGSPLSLECTVEGTSNPNLYWYRQAAGRGLQLLFYSVGIGQISSEVPQNLSASRPQDRQFILSSKKLLLSDSGFYLCAWSVLGGPTPLHFGNGTRLTVT.